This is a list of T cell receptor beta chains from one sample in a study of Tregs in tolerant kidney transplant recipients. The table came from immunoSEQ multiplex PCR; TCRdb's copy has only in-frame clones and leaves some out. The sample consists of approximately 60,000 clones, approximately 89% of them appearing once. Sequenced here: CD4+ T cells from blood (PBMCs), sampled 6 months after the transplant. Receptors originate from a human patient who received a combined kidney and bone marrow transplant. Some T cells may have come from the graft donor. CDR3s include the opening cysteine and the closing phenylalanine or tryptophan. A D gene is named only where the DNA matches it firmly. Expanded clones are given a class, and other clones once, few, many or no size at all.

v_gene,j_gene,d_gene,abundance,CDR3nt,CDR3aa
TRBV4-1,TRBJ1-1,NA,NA,TGCGCCAGCAGCCAAGGAGGACGCGGGCCTGAAGCTTTCTTT,CASSQGGRGPEAFF
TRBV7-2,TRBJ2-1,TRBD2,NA,TGTGCCAGCAGCTTGGCTAACGGGGGGGCCGTGGGTAATGAGCAGTTCTTC,CASSLANGGAVGNEQFF
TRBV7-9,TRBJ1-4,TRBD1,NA,TGTGCCAGCAGCCTAGAAGGGACAGACACTAATGAAAAACTGTTTTTT,CASSLEGTDTNEKLFF
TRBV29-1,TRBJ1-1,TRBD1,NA,TGCAGCGTGGATTACAGGGGCATGAACACTGAAGCTTTCTTT,CSVDYRGMNTEAFF
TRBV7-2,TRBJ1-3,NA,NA,TGTGCCAGCAGCTTACTCTTCCAGGGGTTCGGCTCTGGAAACACCATATATTTT,CASSLLFQGFGSGNTIYF
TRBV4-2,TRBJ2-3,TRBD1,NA,TGTGCCAGCAGCCACGACAGGGGGCGTACAGATACGCAGTATTTT,CASSHDRGRTDTQYF
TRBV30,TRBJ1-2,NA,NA,TGTGCCTGGTTAAGCAGGGTGCCTAACTATGGCTACACCTTC,CAWLSRVPNYGYTF
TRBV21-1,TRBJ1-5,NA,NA,TGTGCCAGCAGCAAAGCAGACAGGGTGGGTCAGCCCCAGCATTTT,CASSKADRVGQPQHF
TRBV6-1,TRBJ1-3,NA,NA,TGTGCCAGCAGCAACGGGGGTGGTGGAAACACCATATATTTT,CASSNGGGGNTIYF
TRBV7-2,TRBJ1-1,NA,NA,TGTGCCAGCAGCCCACGGACATCCCCCACTGAAGCTTTCTTT,CASSPRTSPTEAFF
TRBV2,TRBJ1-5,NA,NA,TGTGCCAGCAGTGTTTCCTCCGGGGGAAATCAGCCCCAGCATTTT,CASSVSSGGNQPQHF
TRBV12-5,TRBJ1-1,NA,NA,TGTGCTAGTGGTCCCTTAGGCAGGGCCCTTGAAGCTTTCTTT,CASGPLGRALEAFF
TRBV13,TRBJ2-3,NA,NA,TGTGCCAGCAGCCTCTATGGGCAGCAGAGCACAGATACGCAGTATTTT,CASSLYGQQSTDTQYF
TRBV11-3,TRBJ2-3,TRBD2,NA,TGTGCCAGCAGCACATACGCGAGCGGGAGGGCAGATACGCAGTATTTT,CASSTYASGRADTQYF
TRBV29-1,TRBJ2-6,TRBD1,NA,TGCAGCGTTCTACAGGGGTCTGGGGCCAACGTCCTGACTTTC,CSVLQGSGANVLTF
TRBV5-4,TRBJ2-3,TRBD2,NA,TGTGCCAGCAGCCCGGGGACTAGCGGGGGCACAGATACGCAGTATTTT,CASSPGTSGGTDTQYF
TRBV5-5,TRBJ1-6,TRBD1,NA,TGTGCCAGCAGCTTGGCCCGGGCAGGGGGAGGATCACCCCTCCACTTT,CASSLARAGGGSPLHF
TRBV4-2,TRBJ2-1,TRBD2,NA,TGTGCCAGCAGCCAAGAGGGGCGGGGGTACTACAATGAGCAGTTCTTC,CASSQEGRGYYNEQFF
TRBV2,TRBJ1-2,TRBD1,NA,TGTGCCAGCTCGGGACAGAACTATGGCTACACCTTC,CASSGQNYGYTF
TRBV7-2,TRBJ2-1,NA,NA,TGTGCCAGCAGCTTAGTAGGGGGAGATCACAATGAGCAGTTCTTC,CASSLVGGDHNEQFF
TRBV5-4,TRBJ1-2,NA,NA,TGTGCCAGCAGTAATCCAGGGGAATTCTATGGCTACACCTTC,CASSNPGEFYGYTF
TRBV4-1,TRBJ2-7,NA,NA,TGCGCCAGCAGCCAAGATATGGCAGGGTTTCCCTACGAGCAGTACTTC,CASSQDMAGFPYEQYF
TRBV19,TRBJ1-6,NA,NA,TGTGCCAGTAGTAATACCTTTCAAGACTCCCCCCTCCACTTT,CASSNTFQDSPLHF
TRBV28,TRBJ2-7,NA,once,TGTGCCAGCAGCCCGACTACCCCCTACGAGCAGTACTTC,CASSPTTPYEQYF
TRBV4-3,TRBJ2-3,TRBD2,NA,TGCGCCAGCAGCTCCTGGACTAGCGGGGGCAGCACAGATACGCAGTATTTT,CASSSWTSGGSTDTQYF
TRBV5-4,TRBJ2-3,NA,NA,TGTGCCAGCAGCGCCAGGAGGCCTAACACAGATACGCAGTATTTT,CASSARRPNTDTQYF
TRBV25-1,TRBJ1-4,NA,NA,TGTGCCAGCAGTGAATTCCGGGGTAATAATGAAAAACTGTTTTTT,CASSEFRGNNEKLFF
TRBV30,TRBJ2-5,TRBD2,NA,TGTGCCTGGAGTGGTTGGGGAGCGGGGCAAGAGACCCAGTACTTC,CAWSGWGAGQETQYF
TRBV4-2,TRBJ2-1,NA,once,TGTGCCAGCAGCCAAGATGGGGGCCCCTACAATGAGCAGTTCTTC,CASSQDGGPYNEQFF
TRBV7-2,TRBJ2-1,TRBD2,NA,TGTGCCAGCAGCCTAAACCTCCTGAGGACTAGCGGGAGAATGCAGTTCTTC,CASSLNLLRTSGRMQFF
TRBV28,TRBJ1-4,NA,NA,TGTGCCAGCTCGACAGGAGTTAATGAAAAACTGTTTTTT,CASSTGVNEKLFF
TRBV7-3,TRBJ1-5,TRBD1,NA,TGTGCCAGCAGGATCGCGGACAGGGGGCATCAGCCCCAGCATTTT,CASRIADRGHQPQHF
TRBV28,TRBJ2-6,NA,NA,TGTGCCAGCAGGGGGAGTCTCAGGTTCTCTGGGGCCAACGTCCTGACTTTC,CASRGSLRFSGANVLTF
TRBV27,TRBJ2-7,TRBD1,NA,TGTGCCAGCACCCCCGGGACAGGGTTGAACGAGCAGTACTTC,CASTPGTGLNEQYF
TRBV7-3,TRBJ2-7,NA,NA,TGTGCCAGCAGCTTAAATGCAGGGGCCATCTACGAGCAGTACTTC,CASSLNAGAIYEQYF
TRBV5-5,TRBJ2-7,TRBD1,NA,TGTGCCAGCAGCTTTACGGACAGGGTGTACGAGCAGTACTTC,CASSFTDRVYEQYF
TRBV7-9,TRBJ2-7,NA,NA,TGTGCCAGCAGCTTCGACAGCCTCATTCACGAGCAGTACTTC,CASSFDSLIHEQYF
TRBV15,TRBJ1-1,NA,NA,TGTGCCACCAGCAGAGACCGGGTAGTTAGCACTGAAGCTTTCTTT,CATSRDRVVSTEAFF
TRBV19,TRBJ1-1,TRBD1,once,TGTGCCAGTAGTAGCCCAGGGGGCTACACTGAAGCTTTCTTT,CASSSPGGYTEAFF
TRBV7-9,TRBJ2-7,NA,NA,TGTGCCAGCAGCCCCCCCAATTCCTACGAGCAGTACTTC,CASSPPNSYEQYF
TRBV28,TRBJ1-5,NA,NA,TGTGCCAGCAGTTTACGAAGGGGGGGGGTATTCTGGCCCCAGCATTTT,CASSLRRGGVFWPQHF